The text below deals with one T cell receptor (beta chain). Some clones are missing from TCRdb's copy, which holds only in-frame ones; the method was immunoSEQ multiplex PCR. The sample includes approximately 84,000 clones, 70% to 80% of them seen just once. This sample is drawn from a study of blood T cell repertoires in COVID-19. The length of the CDR3 is 18 residues. Germline trimming cut 4 bases from V and 4 bases from J; bases unmatched to any gene: 17. From germline, CDR1 is SGHDT and CDR2 YYEEEE. This clonotype was sampled from a man aged 50 to 60 with active or convalescent COVID-19. The sample was peripheral blood. The rearrangement joins TRBV5-6 to TRBJ1-1, with 9 bases matching TRBD1. CDR3 sequence: CASSRDREGVLGGTEAFF. Here the CDR3 DNA reads TGTGCCAGCAGCCGGGACAGGGAAGGTGTTTTGGGGGGCACTGAAGCTTTCTTT.